Below are 18 T cell receptor beta chains sequenced from a single sample in a study of T cells in Graves' hyperthyroidism and ophthalmopathy. Amplified TCR beta CDR3 regions derived from RNA transcripts. Using the HTBI primer set, a first-round RT-PCR was run on the TCR CDR3. MiXCR, applied by TCRdb to the multiplex PCR reads, yields one record per CDR3 protein. This sample has roughly 570,000 distinct CDR3 sequences, with around 42% found just once. Sequenced sample: peripheral blood or thyroid tissue (not recorded which). The receptors come from a woman younger than 35 with Graves' hyperthyroidism.

This clonotype showed up many times. J is TRBJ2-7 and V is TRBV9; a weak D match, TRBD2 (5 bases). The CDR3 spans 15 residues. Germline-derived CDR1 and CDR2 are SGDLS and YYNGEE. V was trimmed by 0 bases and J by 0 bases, leaving 10 bases between them. The CDR3 DNA follows: TGTGCCAGCAGCGTAGAGGGCGGGTTCTCCTACGAGCAGTACTTC. It is translated as CASSVEGGFSYEQYF.

This clonotype was counted at least ten times. The genes are TRBV7-3 and TRBJ2-7, with 7 bases fitting TRBD2. V lost 1 base to trimming and J lost 2 bases; unmatched junction nucleotides: 2. The CDR3 contains 14 residues. Germline assignment: CDR1 SGHTA and CDR2 FQGTGA. The CDR3 sequence is CASSLNGRPYEQYF. CDR3 sequence (DNA): TGTGCCAGCAGCTTAAACGGGAGGCCCTACGAGCAGTACTTC.

The chain joins TRBV7-3 to TRBJ2-7, with 7 bases matching TRBD2. The CDR3 is made up of 16 amino acids. CDR1 is SGHTA and CDR2 is FQGTGA in the germline V gene. Losses at the gene ends were 5 bases for V and 2 bases for J; bases not matched to a gene: 12. The CDR3 DNA follows: TGTGCCAGCAGCCCTGACACCGGGGAGGGTACCTACGAGCAGTACTTC. The encoded protein is CASSPDTGEGTYEQYF.

The gene calls are TRBV7-2 and TRBJ1-5; D unresolved. V was cut by 5 bases and J by 4 bases, with 15 bases left in between. The CDR3 length is 15 residues. CDR1 and CDR2 (germline): SGHTA, FQGNSA. The CDR3 region has the DNA TGTGCCAGCAGCCCGAACCAATCCGGGAATCAGCCCCAGCATTTT. The encoded protein is CASSPNQSGNQPQHF.

This clonotype was picked up many times. This chain connects TRBV7-2 to TRBJ2-5; 8 nucleotides align to TRBD1. Germline V gene lookup returns CDR1 SGHTA and CDR2 FQGNSA. J gave up 5 bases and V 5 bases, and 4 bases lay outside the gene matches. This CDR3 has 13 residues. CDR3 region: CASSPTGAETQYF. CDR3 nucleotides: TGTGCCAGCAGCCCGACAGGGGCTGAGACCCAGTACTTC.

This clonotype was recorded a few times. The junction does not match germline at one end; this may be a read error. In DNA form, the CDR3 reads TGCAGTGCTAGAGGACGACTAGGGATAGCGGAAGAGACCCAGCACTTC. It codes for CSARGRLGIAEETQHF. This sequence joins TRBV20-1 and TRBJ2-5; D possibly corresponds to TRBD2 (6 bases). CDR1 DFQATT and CDR2 SNEGSKA come from the germline V gene (reference sequence). The CDR3 consists of 16 residues.

This chain joins TRBV12-3 or TRBV12-4 and TRBJ1-1; D is ambiguous. V dropped 7 bases and J dropped 4 bases, with 16 bases sitting between them. The CDR3 runs 14 residues. The CDR3 region is CASNTRRLTTEAFF. The CDR3 nucleotides read TGTGCCAGCAATACAAGACGGCTGACCACTGAAGCTTTCTTT.

This clonotype occurred a few times. This rearrangement joins TRBV20-1 to TRBJ2-3; D is unresolved. The CDR3 runs 12 residues. CDR1 DFQATT and CDR2 SNEGSKA come from the germline V gene (reference sequence). Trimming shortened V by 6 bases and J by 0 bases, and 7 bases separated the two germline ends. CDR3 region: CSAVGSTDTQYF. Written as DNA, the CDR3 is TGCAGTGCAGTGGGGAGCACAGATACGCAGTATTTT.

The V and J genes are TRBV2 and TRBJ1-5; possible D gene TRBD1, 6 bases. V was cut by 6 bases and J by 2 bases, with 14 bases left in between. Germline-derived CDR1 and CDR2 are SNHLY and FYNNEI. The CDR3 consists of 15 residues. Written as DNA, the CDR3 is TGTGCCAGCAGAATCAGGGAGGGGGGCAATCAGCCCCAGCATTTT. This translates into CASRIREGGNQPQHF.

This clonotype came up many times. V and J are TRBV2 and TRBJ1-6; 8 bases are a match to TRBD1. The junction had 9 bases not matched to a gene; V was cut back by 7 bases and J by 4 bases. The length of the CDR3 is 16 residues. Germline assignment: CDR1 SNHLY and CDR2 FYNNEI. The CDR3 protein is CASKLARTGYNSPLHF. CDR3 bases: TGTGCCAGCAAACTCGCTCGGACAGGGTATAATTCACCCCTCCACTTT.

Ten or more counts support this clonotype. Its ends do not fully match the called genes, so a read error is possible. The chain joins TRBV20-1 to TRBJ1-6; TRBD1 agrees at 7 bases. Germline-derived CDR1 and CDR2 are DFQATT and SNEGSKA (reference sequence). The CDR3 extends over 14 amino acids. The CDR3 nucleotides are TGCAGTGCTTTTCGACAGGGTCGGGGTTCACCCCTCTACTTT. As protein: CSAFRQGRGSPLYF.

The genes are TRBV6-5 and TRBJ2-2; D is ambiguous. The germline CDR1 and CDR2 sequences are MNHEY and SVGAGI. The V end was cut by 2 bases, the J end by 1 base, with 8 bases between. The CDR3 totals 15 residues. CDR3 coding DNA: TGTGCCAGCAGTTACCTGGACGGGAACACCGGGGAGCTGTTTTTT. As protein: CASSYLDGNTGELFF.

This clonotype was detected ten times or more. The chain uses TRBV7-3 and TRBJ2-7; D might be TRBD1 (6 bases). Germline values: CDR1 SGHTA, CDR2 FQGTGA. Trimming shortened V by 4 bases and J by 3 bases, and 10 bases separated the two germline ends. The CDR3 consists of 13 residues. Here the CDR3 DNA reads TGTGCCAGCAGCTCTCACAGGGACTACGAGCAGTACTTC. It codes for CASSSHRDYEQYF.

The chain couples TRBV10-3 to TRBJ2-1; D unclear. CDR3 size: 15 residues. Germline CDR1 reads ENHRY; CDR2 reads SYGVKD. V lost 2 bases and J lost 5, with 13 bases in between. The CDR3 region is CAISERPHIDNEQFF. The CDR3 DNA reads TGTGCCATCAGTGAGCGACCGCATATCGACAATGAGCAGTTCTTC.

This clonotype occurred a few times. The gene calls are TRBV29-1 and TRBJ2-1; TRBD1 matches 11 bases. With 7 bases clipped from V and 8 bases from J, the junction kept 10 bases outside the gene matches. The CDR3 runs to 14 residues. Germline V gene data show CDR1 as SQVTM and CDR2 as ANQGSEA. CDR3 in DNA: TGCAGCGCCGAGGGGACAGGGGGTGTCGATGAGCAGTTCTTC. Protein product: CSAEGTGGVDEQFF.

This clonotype was counted many times. V usage is TRBV6-6 and J usage is TRBJ1-2, with TRBD1 matching over 8 bases. The CDR3 totals 16 residues. From germline, CDR1 is MNHNY and CDR2 SVGAGI (reference sequence). The V gene end was trimmed by 5 bases and the J gene end by 5 bases; junction bases not matched to a gene: 13. The CDR3 nucleotides read TGTGCCAGCAGTAGACTACCGGGACAGGCGTCATATGGCTACACCTTC. Amino acid sequence: CASSRLPGQASYGYTF.

At least ten counts were recorded for this clonotype. In nucleotides, the CDR3 is TGTGCCAGCAGTGAAACGACTTACAAAGCTTTCTTT. Translated: CASSETTYKAFF. The chain links TRBV6-1 to TRBJ1-1; D gene uncertain. The CDR3 has 12 residues. Trimming stripped 2 bases from V and 9 bases from J, with 10 bases between. Germline CDR1 is MNHNS and CDR2 is SASEGT.

This chain joins TRBV6-4 and TRBJ2-2, with a weak D call TRBD1 (6 bases). The CDR3 is made up of 14 amino acids. V was pared by 5 bases and J by 9 bases, with 16 bases between. Germline CDR1 reads MRHNA; CDR2 reads SNTAGT. CDR3 coding DNA: TGTGCCAGCAGTTTATCAAGACAGGCCAGGGAGCTGTTTTTT. This sequence encodes CASSLSRQARELFF.